This entry concerns a single T cell receptor beta chain. Antigen specificity is unknown. These data come from a study of cytomegalovirus exposure and HLA in healthy donors. Study-wide results and limits: Among the sequence variants, a highly shared cluster was likely an artifact of sequencing. Earlier analysis found most TCR beta V segments productive about 87% or about 30% of the time.

The CDR3 is 15 amino acids. Germline V lookup: CDR1 SNHLY, CDR2 FYNNEI. Deletions cut 4 bases from V and 6 bases from J, with 19 bases between. This PCR relied on a set of 60 Vbeta primers and 13 Jbeta primers. Per the study methods: In a later analysis, 10 million to 11 million of 60 million to 80 million unique beta chains occurred in at least two donors. Assay used: immunoSEQ multiplex PCR; TCRdb lists only in-frame clones, some missing. The DNA was the basis for D and trimming; V, J and clone size are from that table. Among around 71,000 clones listed, roughly 60% were seen once. The rearrangement uses TRBV2 and TRBJ2-7, with D perhaps TRBD1 (5 bases). The TCR comes from a man aged 25-45 years in good health and CMV-seropositive. The specimen sequenced was PBMCs. The CDR3 nucleotides are TGTGCCAGCAGTGCAAGGACACAGCCCCGCGCCGAGCAGTACTTC. The encoded protein is CASSARTQPRAEQYF.